The clone carrying this T cell receptor beta chain is judged medium-sized. The antigen is not known. Sequencing was performed with immunoSEQ multiplex PCR; in TCRdb, only in-frame clones are kept and a portion is missing. The data show approximately 8,500 clones, 75% to 85% seen once. Between the trimmed V and J ends, which lost 4 bases and 0 bases, there was a span of 16 bases. Germline V gene lookup returns CDR1 SGDLS and CDR2 YYNGEE. The length of the CDR3 is 16 residues. This sample was included in a study of regulatory and conventional T cells in RAG deficiency. Study-level results: Patient subsets had shorter CDR3s; Omenn Treg-Tconv overlap exceeded 80%. Other subsets showed 9.5 to 10-fold reductions, but Treg unique TCR beta sequences fell approximately 100-fold in these patients. RAG-deficient patients showed markedly lower Shannon entropy and higher Simpson indices than control T-cell subsets.

These data were also filed under a second study, of regulatory T cells. That work contributes: The primer mix had 52 TRBV and 13 TRBJ primers.

The genes are TRBV9 and TRBJ1-1, with D perhaps TRBD1 (6 bases). The clonotype comes from a human donor in good health. The sample comprised CD8+ T cells sorted from blood. CDR3 sequence reads: CASSSHRENLNTEAFF. The DNA for the CDR3 is TGTGCCAGCAGCTCACACAGGGAGAATTTGAACACTGAAGCTTTCTTT.